One TCR beta chain is described in this entry. Its target is not known. These data belong to a study of response to subunit inactivated influenza vaccine. The study's findings and limits: The authors suggested that few new T cells are recruited per seasonal influenza vaccination.

The CDR3 spans 10 residues. V was pared by 7 bases and J by 5 bases, with 6 bases between. The germline V gene encodes CDR1 MDHEN and CDR2 SYDVKM. MiXCR, run by TCRdb on the RT-PCR reads, gives a single entry per CDR3 protein. The data show 860,000 or so distinct CDR3 sequences, about 20% seen once. The chain has TRBV28 and TRBJ2-7; D is ambiguous. The receptor's source is a man aged 50-60 years who received an inactivated influenza vaccine. Sequencing used PBMCs from blood, obtained around 5 days after vaccination. The CDR3, as DNA: TGTGCCAGCAAAGCAGACGAGCAGTACTTC. It yields the protein CASKADEQYF.